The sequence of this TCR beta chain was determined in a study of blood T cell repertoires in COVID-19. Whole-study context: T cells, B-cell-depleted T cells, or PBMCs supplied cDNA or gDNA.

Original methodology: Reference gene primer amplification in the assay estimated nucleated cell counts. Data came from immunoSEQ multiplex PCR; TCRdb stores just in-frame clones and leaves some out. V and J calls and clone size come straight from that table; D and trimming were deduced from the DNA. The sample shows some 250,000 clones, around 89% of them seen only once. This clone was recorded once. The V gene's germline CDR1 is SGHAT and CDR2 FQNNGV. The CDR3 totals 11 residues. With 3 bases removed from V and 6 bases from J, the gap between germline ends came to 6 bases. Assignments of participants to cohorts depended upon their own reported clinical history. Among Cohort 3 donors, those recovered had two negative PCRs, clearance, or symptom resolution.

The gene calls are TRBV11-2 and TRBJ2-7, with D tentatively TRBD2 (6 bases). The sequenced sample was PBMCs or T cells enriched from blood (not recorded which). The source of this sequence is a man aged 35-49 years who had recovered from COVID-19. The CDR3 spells CASSFGGEQYF. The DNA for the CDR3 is TGTGCCAGCAGCTTCGGGGGCGAGCAGTACTTC.